The clone carrying this TCR beta chain was recorded once. Antigen: not known. The sample originates from a study of long-term antiretroviral therapy in people with HIV. Study outcomes and limitations: Specimens of blood were obtained during about 2004 to 2018, possibly under older ART regimens. Diversity remained lower than transplant donor controls, even though it increased after ART. In HIV, the repertoires covered a tighter span of CDR3 lengths than in controls.

Survey level was the resolution at which the v3.0 immunoSEQ assay ran. Sequencing was directed toward 40,000-50,000 T-cell genomes in each sample. Clones were read by immunoSEQ multiplex PCR, and TCRdb kept only the in-frame ones, dropping some. Counted here are approximately 26,000 clones, 65% to 85% occurring once; the ten biggest clones make up around 6%. The CDR3 loop spans 15 amino acids. Trimming cost V 1 base and J 0 bases, with 9 bases left between them. Germline V gene sequence: CDR1 MNHNS, CDR2 SASEGT. Sample: unsorted PBMCs, taken 0.4 years after starting antiretroviral therapy. The receptor was derived from a man aged 18 to 29 with HIV. The chain joins TRBV6-1 to TRBJ1-2; D unresolved. CDR3 protein: CASSEGLRANYGYTF. Here the CDR3 DNA reads TGTGCCAGCAGTGAAGGCCTCCGAGCTAACTATGGCTACACCTTC.